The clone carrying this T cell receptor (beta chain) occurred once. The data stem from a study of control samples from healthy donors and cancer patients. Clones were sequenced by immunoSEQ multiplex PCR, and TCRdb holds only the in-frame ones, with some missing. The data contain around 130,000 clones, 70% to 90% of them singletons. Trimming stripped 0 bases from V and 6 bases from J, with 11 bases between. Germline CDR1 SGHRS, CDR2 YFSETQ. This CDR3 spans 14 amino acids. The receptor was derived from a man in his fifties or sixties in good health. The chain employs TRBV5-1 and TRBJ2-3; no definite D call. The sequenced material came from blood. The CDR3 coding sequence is TGCGCCAGCAGCTTGGACTACGGTGGGGATACGCAGTATTTT. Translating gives CASSLDYGGDTQYF. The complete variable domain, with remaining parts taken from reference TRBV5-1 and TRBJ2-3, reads KAGVTQTPRYLIKTRGQQVTLSCSPISGHRSVSWYQQTPGQGLQFLFEYFSETQRNKGNFPGRFSGRQFSNSRSEMNVSTLELGDSALYLCASSLDYGGDTQYFGPGTRLTVL.